These 13 T cell receptor beta chains were all obtained from the same sample, sequenced in a study of CD8 T cells in ankylosing spondylitis. Findings and limits, study-wide: It appeared that ankylosing spondylitis blood was characterized by a TCR beta motif of roughly 8 highly homologous variants.

TCRdb analysed the 5' RACE reads with MiXCR anew, one entry per CDR3 protein. The sample lists about 700,000 distinct CDR3 sequences; 19% were seen once. Which antigens these TCRs recognize remains unknown. The specimen sequenced was blood, either unsorted or a sorted T cell fraction (not recorded which). All receptors derive from a male donor with ankylosing spondylitis.

This clonotype was counted a few times. The chain has TRBV10-3 and TRBJ2-1, with 10 bases matching TRBD1. The CDR3 totals 14 residues. Unmatched junction bases numbered 9, after V lost 11 bases and J lost 5 bases. CDR1 ENHRY and CDR2 SYGVKD come from the germline V gene. CDR3 DNA: TGTGCCGCCACCGGGACAGGGGCCCACAATGAGCAGTTCTTC. It is translated as CAATGTGAHNEQFF.

This chain uses TRBV29-1 with TRBJ1-2, with TRBD1 identical over 7 bases. The CDR3 spans 12 residues. The germline CDR1 and CDR2 sequences are SQVTM and ANQGSEA. J gave up 12 bases and V 2 bases, and 9 bases lay outside the gene matches. CDR3 sequence reads: CSVELDRDENTF. The CDR3 nucleotides read TGCAGCGTTGAATTAGACAGGGACGAAAACACCTTC. Using reference TRBV29-1 and TRBJ1-2 for the parts outside the CDR3, the full variable domain is SAVISQKPSRDICQRGTSLTIQCQVDSQVTMMFWYRQQPGQSLTLIATANQGSEATYESGFVIDKFPISRPNLTFSTLTVSNMSPEDSSIYLCSVELDRDENTFGSGTRLTVV.

V and J are TRBV7-2 and TRBJ1-2, with TRBD1 matching 9 bases. The J segment lost 6 bases and the V segment lost 5 bases, leaving 16 bases of the junction unmatched. The CDR3 has 17 amino acids. Germline V gene data show CDR1 as SGHTA and CDR2 as FQGNSA. The CDR3, as DNA: TGTGCCAGCAGCCTAGTGGGGTCGACAGGGGGGAGGGATGGCTACACCTTC. Translating gives CASSLVGSTGGRDGYTF. The complete variable domain, with remaining parts taken from reference TRBV7-2 and TRBJ1-2, reads GAGVSQSPSNKVTEKGKDVELRCDPISGHTALYWYRQSLGQGLEFLIYFQGNSAPDKSGLPSDRFSAERTGGSVSTLTIQRTQQEDSAVYLCASSLVGSTGGRDGYTFGSGTRLTVV.

The rearrangement uses TRBV29-1 and TRBJ1-2; 10 bases agree with TRBD1. This CDR3 has 13 residues. Germline assignment: CDR1 SQVTM and CDR2 ANQGSEA. The junction had 5 bases not matched to a gene; V was cut back by 7 bases and J by 3 bases. The CDR3: CSARGQGDYGYTF. CDR3 sequence (DNA): TGCAGCGCCCGAGGACAGGGGGACTATGGCTACACCTTC.

This clonotype was counted a few times. The genes are TRBV29-1 and TRBJ1-1; weak D call: TRBD1 (5 bases). In germline, CDR1 is SQVTM, CDR2 ANQGSEA. The CDR3 length is 12 residues. V lost 3 bases to trimming and J lost 5 bases, with 10 bases between them. DNA of the CDR3: TGCAGCGTTGACAGGGCGTGGACTGAAGCTTTCTTT. It translates to CSVDRAWTEAFF.

A few counts support this clonotype. The CDR3 DNA sequence: TGCAGCGTTGCACTAGCGGAGTCCTACAATGAGCAGTTCTTC. It translates to CSVALAESYNEQFF. The rearrangement uses TRBV29-1 and TRBJ2-1, with TRBD2 identical over 8 bases. This CDR3 is built from 14 residues. Germline CDR1 SQVTM, CDR2 ANQGSEA. J lost 1 base, V lost 4 bases, and 3 bases had no gene match.

The sample holds a few counts of this clonotype. The chain couples TRBV7-8 to TRBJ2-3, with D tentatively TRBD1 (6 bases). The CDR3 contains 15 residues. Germline V gene sequence: CDR1 SGHVS, CDR2 FQNEAQ. Trimming took off 1 base at V and 5 bases at J, with 13 bases between the two ends. The CDR3 region has the DNA TGTGCCAGCAGCTTAGAGGCTAGGGGGAGAGATACGCAGTATTTT. This encodes CASSLEARGRDTQYF.

The rearrangement links TRBV7-8 to TRBJ2-7; the D is unclear. The CDR3 covers 14 residues. CDR1 is SGHVS, CDR2 FQNEAQ, per germline. V lost 1 base to trimming and J lost 2 bases, with 9 bases between them. DNA for the CDR3: TGTGCCAGCAGCTTAGTTTCGGCTGCCTACGAGCAGTACTTC. Its protein is CASSLVSAAYEQYF.

A few counts support this clonotype. This chain uses TRBV6-1 with TRBJ1-1; D uncertain. V shed 8 bases and J shed 1 base, with 11 bases lying between them. The CDR3 totals 13 residues. The germline V gene has CDR1 MNHNS and CDR2 SASEGT. The CDR3 bases are TGTGCCAGCGAAAGAGGCAGGAACACTGAAGCTTTCTTT. This sequence encodes CASERGRNTEAFF.

The chain combines TRBV7-9 with TRBJ2-7; D is unclear. The CDR3 contains 14 residues. V lost 5 bases to trimming and J lost 2 bases, with 13 bases between them. CDR1 is SEHNR, CDR2 FQNEAQ, per germline (reference sequence). The CDR3, as DNA: TGTGCCAGCAGCCTCTCAGAGAGCGCCTACGAGCAGTACTTC. Translating gives CASSLSESAYEQYF.

This clonotype was found a few times. The V and J genes are TRBV2 and TRBJ2-7; D gene unclear. The germline CDR1 and CDR2 sequences are SNHLY and FYNNEI. The V end lost 7 bases, the J end lost 2 bases, and 15 bases lay between the germline ends. The CDR3 loop spans 14 amino acids. The CDR3 loop is CASTFDPSTYEQYF. The CDR3 nucleotides read TGTGCCAGCACATTCGACCCTTCTACCTACGAGCAGTACTTC.

The V and J genes are TRBV28 and TRBJ1-1, with a weak D call TRBD1 (6 bases). Germline V gene sequence: CDR1 MDHEN, CDR2 SYDVKM. Between the trimmed V and J ends, which lost 6 bases and 0 bases, there was a span of 14 bases. CDR3 length: 15 residues. The CDR3 DNA reads as TGTGCCAGCAGACCCAGGACAGACCTGAACACTGAAGCTTTCTTT. Residues: CASRPRTDLNTEAFF. Full variable domain (outside the CDR3, taken from reference TRBV28 and TRBJ1-1): DVKVTQSSRYLVKRTGEKVFLECVQDMDHENMFWYRQDPGLGLRLIYFSYDVKMKEKGDIPEGYSVSREKKERFSLILESASTNQTSMYLCASRPRTDLNTEAFFGQGTRLTVV.

This clonotype has a count of ten or more. The CDR3 coding sequence is TGTGCCAGCTACTCGTCTTCGGGATTTTCGTATGGCTACACCTTC. Translating it yields CASYSSSGFSYGYTF. The V gene is TRBV12-3 or TRBV12-4, the J gene TRBJ1-2, with no clear D. This CDR3 has 15 amino acids. V was shortened by 8 bases and J by 5 bases, with 21 bases between the two germline ends.